This T cell receptor beta chain appears in the sequencing data of a study of response to subunit inactivated influenza vaccine (dated by TCRdb to the late 2010s). For context, the study as a whole: The study used deep quantitative T cell receptor repertoire profiling to track responses to a trivalent subunit inactivated influenza vaccine. What the research found in general, with its limitations: According to the authors, only a limited number of new T cells may be recruited by each seasonal influenza vaccination.

Turning to this clonotype: Which antigen it targets is not known. No per-base quality is available; no much larger clone lies one base away.

Libraries were constructed by RT-PCR. The instrument given in TCRdb is Illumina HiSeq 2500. TCRdb reanalyzed the raw reads on its own, using fastp at Q25 for trimming and MiXCR for clone calling, and kept in-frame beta chains. Entries that share a CDR3 protein sequence are merged under the most common genes and DNA. The sample contains 560,000 or so distinct CDR3 sequences, 7.6% of them found a single time. The ten most abundant clones make up 10% to 15% of the sample. This specimen was PBMCs from blood, taken around 25 months after vaccination. The clonotype originates from a man between 50 and 69 years old who received an inactivated influenza vaccine. Donor details come from another sample of the same person, matched by shared clones.

CDR3 reads: CASSFRDAGEAFF. The DNA is TGTGCCAGCTCATTCCGGGACGCGGGTGAAGCTTTCTTT. The sequence links TRBV18 to TRBJ1-1; the best D guess is TRBD1, with 5 bases matching. The germline V gene yields KGHSH for CDR1 and LQKENI for CDR2. The V and J ends are trimmed by 5 bases and 7 bases, leaving 14 bases between them. The CDR3, from cysteine to phenylalanine, totals 13 residues. Here the CDR3 DNA is all that survives: 39 bases in frame from base 1.